The 24 T cell receptor beta chains reported below all come from one sample, sequenced in a study of regulatory T cells in long-lasting Graves disease. Specified time point: newly diagnosed GD, antithyroid drugs for less than 3 months. RNA from PBMCs was the source of the TCR library. HTBI primers from iRepertoire and Arm-PCR of CDR3 regions yielded the TCR beta libraries. A single record per CDR3 protein comes from TCRdb applying MiXCR to the multiplex PCR reads. Here the sample spans under 400,000 distinct CDR3 sequences, over 15% being singletons. This sample also belongs to another study, concerning T cells in Graves' hyperthyroidism and ophthalmopathy.

This material consisted of peripheral blood mononuclear cells (PBMCs), taken at new diagnosis, from a patient treated with antithyroid drugs. Receptor source: a man in his forties with Graves disease.

The chain joins TRBV6-5 to TRBJ2-2, with 10 bases matching TRBD2. The junction had 10 bases not matched to a gene; V was cut back by 2 bases and J by 4 bases. This CDR3 has 18 amino acids. Germline V gene lookup returns CDR1 MNHEY and CDR2 SVGAGI. Here the CDR3 reads CASSYPHSGGRITGELFF. The CDR3 DNA reads TGTGCCAGCAGTTACCCTCATAGCGGGGGGCGGATCACCGGGGAGCTGTTTTTT.

In its sample, this clonotype was seen many times. The J gene is TRBJ2-5, the V gene TRBV7-2, with a tentative D call TRBD1 (5 bases). V lost 3 bases, J lost 5 bases, and 13 bases lay in between. This CDR3 spans 14 amino acids. Germline loops: CDR1 SGHTA, CDR2 FQGNSA. CDR3 sequence reads: CASSLLSGLETQYF. The CDR3 coding sequence is TGTGCCAGCAGCTTGCTTTCAGGGTTGGAGACCCAGTACTTC.

With respect to this clonotype: This sequence may be a read error, since a much larger clone differs from it by one base. V usage is TRBV27 and J usage is TRBJ2-7, with a tentative D call TRBD1 (5 bases). The germline CDR1 and CDR2 sequences are MNHEY and SMNVEV (reference sequence). This CDR3 comprises 13 residues. The V end lost 6 bases, the J end lost 3 bases, and 12 bases lay between the germline ends. CDR3 in amino acids: CASSPGYYYEQYF. The DNA of the CDR3 is TGTGCCAGCAGCCCAGGGTATTACTACGAGCAGTACTTC.

V is TRBV2 and J is TRBJ2-3; 12 bases are a match to TRBD2. CDR1 and CDR2 from the germline V gene are SNHLY and FYNNEI. The trim removed 11 bases at V and 2 bases at J, leaving 8 bases unmatched. The CDR3 runs 15 residues. CDR3 coding DNA: TGTGCCTCAACTGGACTAGCGGGGAACACAGATACGCAGTATTTT. It yields the protein CASTGLAGNTDTQYF.

This chain links TRBV7-2 with TRBJ2-3; D not certain. Deletions cut 2 bases from V and 2 bases from J, with 11 bases between. This CDR3 comprises 15 residues. The germline V gene has CDR1 SGHTA and CDR2 FQGNSA. The CDR3 bases are TGTGCCAGCAGCTTAATCTGGAGTCACACAGATACGCAGTATTTT. Translating gives CASSLIWSHTDTQYF.

This clonotype showed up many times. This chain uses TRBV30 with TRBJ2-7; no reliable D call. Looked up from germline, CDR1 is GTSNPN and CDR2 is SVGIG (reference sequence). Trimming stripped 2 bases from V and 6 bases from J, with 5 bases between. The CDR3 runs to 10 residues. The CDR3 here is CAWSRTEQYF. CDR3 nucleotide sequence: TGTGCCTGGAGTCGGACCGAGCAGTACTTC.

This clonotype was seen a handful of times. This sequence joins TRBV5-1 and TRBJ2-2; D unclear. CDR3 length: 14 residues. Trimming took 7 bases from V and 4 from J, leaving 14 bases between them. CDR1 and CDR2 (germline): SGHRS, YFSETQ. As DNA, the CDR3 is TGCGCCAGCGGTCTTATCTCGGCCACCGGGGAGCTGTTTTTT. Residues: CASGLISATGELFF.

Concerning this clonotype itself: This may arise from a read error, as a much more abundant clone is one base away. The chain employs TRBV12-3 or TRBV12-4 and TRBJ1-2, with 9 nucleotides matching TRBD1. V was pared by 5 bases and J by 7 bases, with 11 bases of the junction left unmatched. The CDR3 loop spans 15 amino acids. DNA of the CDR3: TGTGCCAGCAGTATGACCGGGACAGGGTTTTTTGGCTACACCTTC. Translated, it gives CASSMTGTGFFGYTF.

This clonotype was counted a few times. The chain carries TRBV7-3 and TRBJ2-1, with D unresolved. The CDR3 is made up of 14 amino acids. The germline CDR1 and CDR2 sequences are SGHTA and FQGTGA. V shed 3 bases and J shed 5 bases, with 11 bases lying between them. CDR3 residues: CASSFYVGHNEQFF. CDR3 DNA: TGTGCCAGCAGCTTTTATGTGGGCCACAATGAGCAGTTCTTC.

V is TRBV2 and J is TRBJ2-2; 15 nucleotides line up with TRBD2. The CDR3 extends over 16 amino acids. The ends lost 6 bases at V and 12 bases at J; junction bases unmatched: 11. CDR1 is SNHLY, CDR2 FYNNEI, per germline. In DNA form, the CDR3 reads TGTGCCAGCAGATCCGGGACTAGCGGGGGGCGGGGGAAGCTGTTTTTT. This gives the protein CASRSGTSGGRGKLFF.

The chain recombines TRBV29-1 with TRBJ1-1; D call uncertain. The CDR3 is 14 residues long. Germline V gene sequence: CDR1 SQVTM, CDR2 ANQGSEA. The V gene lost 7 bases and the J gene lost 0 bases, with 15 bases spanning the gap. For the CDR3, the DNA is TGCAGCGGTTTTCTGGTAACAGTGAACACTGAAGCTTTCTTT. Translating it yields CSGFLVTVNTEAFF.

This clonotype was detected many times. The chain combines TRBV5-1 with TRBJ1-1; D uncertain. The CDR3 is 14 residues long. CDR1 and CDR2 from the germline V gene are SGHRS and YFSETQ. V lost 5 bases, J lost 3 bases, and 14 bases lay in between. CDR3 residues: CASRVARDYTEAFF. The CDR3 nucleotides read TGCGCCAGCAGGGTCGCGAGGGATTACACTGAAGCTTTCTTT.

Worth noting for this clonotype: This sequence may be a read error, since a much larger clone differs from it by one base. The rearrangement joins TRBV2 to TRBJ2-1; 8 nucleotides match TRBD1. Trimming took 4 bases from V and 13 from J; bases not matched to a gene: 9. The germline V gene has CDR1 SNHLY and CDR2 FYNNEI. The CDR3 is made up of 13 amino acids. In DNA, the CDR3 is TGTGCCAGCAGTGGCAGGGGGCGGTACATTCAGTTCTTC. It codes for CASSGRGRYIQFF.

The chain is built from TRBV5-4 and TRBJ1-1; the D gene is possibly TRBD1 (5 bases). Trimming took off 4 bases at V and 1 base at J, with 11 bases between the two ends. This CDR3 has 14 amino acids. CDR1 is SGHNT and CDR2 is YYREEE in the germline V gene (reference sequence). The CDR3 bases are TGTGCCAGCAGCCCTCAGGGTAGGAACACTGAAGCTTTCTTT. Translation: CASSPQGRNTEAFF.

The chain has TRBV11-2 and TRBJ1-2; D is unclear. The CDR3 runs 15 residues. Trimming removed 5 bases at V and 8 bases at J, with 21 bases between. Per the germline V gene, CDR1 is SGHAT and CDR2 is FQNNGV. The CDR3 protein is CASSDDTLPGSGYTF. The CDR3 DNA is TGTGCCAGCAGCGACGATACGCTCCCGGGATCAGGCTACACCTTC.

There are many counts of this clonotype. This chain connects TRBV27 to TRBJ2-7, with 8 bases lining up with TRBD2. Germline assignment: CDR1 MNHEY and CDR2 SMNVEV (reference sequence). Germline trimming cut 6 bases from V and 3 bases from J; bases unmatched to any gene: 7. The CDR3 is made up of 14 amino acids. This CDR3 reads CASRPGGGGYEQYF. CDR3 nucleotide sequence: TGTGCCAGCAGGCCGGGGGGGGGAGGCTACGAGCAGTACTTC.

This clonotype was detected many times. V and J are TRBV20-1 and TRBJ2-7, with TRBD1 as a possible D gene (5 bases). The CDR3 length is 14 residues. V was clipped by 6 bases and J by 0 bases, with 15 bases between them. In germline, CDR1 is DFQATT, CDR2 SNEGSKA (reference sequence). CDR3 nucleotides: TGCAGTGCCCTGGACACCCGAATCTCCTACGAGCAGTACTTC. This codes for CSALDTRISYEQYF.

The chain couples TRBV5-5 to TRBJ2-5, with TRBD1 identical over 8 bases. Losses at the gene ends were 3 bases for V and 5 bases for J; bases not matched to a gene: 18. Per germline, CDR1 SGHKS and CDR2 YYEKEE (reference sequence). The CDR3 covers 18 residues. CDR3 coding DNA: TGTGCCAGCAGCTCGAACCCGGGACAGGACCGACTCGGGGAGACCCAGTACTTC. Its translation: CASSSNPGQDRLGETQYF.

The chain combines TRBV4-3 with TRBJ2-1; TRBD2 aligns across 11 bases. After removal of 2 bases from V and 4 bases from J, the junction contained 7 bases not matched to a gene. This CDR3 region has 17 residues. Germline V gene sequence: CDR1 LGHNA, CDR2 YSLEER. The CDR3 region is CASSQSLAGGGYNEQFF. In nucleotides, the CDR3 is TGCGCCAGCAGCCAAAGTCTAGCGGGGGGTGGATACAATGAGCAGTTCTTC.

As regards this clonotype: Possible read error: a much larger clone is one base away. V usage is TRBV2 and J usage is TRBJ2-2; D not resolved. Germline loops: CDR1 SNHLY, CDR2 FYNNEI. The CDR3 length is 14 residues. CDR3 amino acids: CASTVRSNAGELFF. The CDR3 region has the DNA TGTGCCAGCACAGTACGCTCGAACGCCGGGGAGCTGTTTTTT.

This clonotype was recorded many times. This chain links TRBV7-9 with TRBJ2-3; D may be TRBD2 (5 bases). The CDR3 length is 15 residues. Trimming cost V 4 bases and J 3 bases, with 14 bases left between them. Germline assignment: CDR1 SEHNR and CDR2 FQNEAQ (reference sequence). CDR3 loop: CASSSRLLGTDTQYF. The DNA for the CDR3 is TGTGCCAGCAGCTCTCGACTATTGGGGACAGATACGCAGTATTTT.

There are many counts of this clonotype. The chain couples TRBV7-2 to TRBJ1-1, with D tentatively TRBD1 (5 bases). The CDR3 has 13 amino acids. Deletions cut 5 bases from V and 5 bases from J, with 12 bases between. Germline CDR1 and CDR2: SGHTA and FQGNSA. This CDR3 is CASSTLEGTEAFF. The CDR3 DNA reads as TGTGCCAGCAGCACTTTGGAGGGGACTGAAGCTTTCTTT.

The chain carries TRBV28 and TRBJ2-3, with 7 bases that match TRBD2. V was clipped by 2 bases and J by 2 bases; unmatched bases: 7. The CDR3 has 16 amino acids. Germline-derived CDR1 and CDR2 are MDHEN and SYDVKM. CDR3 sequence (DNA): TGTGCCAGCAGTTTAGTTGGAGCGGGACCCACAGATACGCAGTATTTT. Translating it yields CASSLVGAGPTDTQYF.

The genes are TRBV18 and TRBJ1-1; D call uncertain. This CDR3 has 15 residues. The V gene's germline CDR1 is KGHSH and CDR2 LQKENI. The germline V and J ends were trimmed by 1 base and 1 base, with 10 bases remaining between them. In nucleotides, the CDR3 is TGTGCCAGCTCACCACATGCTGAGGAGAACACTGAAGCTTTCTTT. Translation gives CASSPHAEENTEAFF.